A single sample gave rise to the 21 T cell receptor beta chains below, sequenced in a study of T cell responses to AZD1222 COVID-19 vaccine. Produced via immunoSEQ multiplex PCR; TCRdb's table is partial and in-frame only. The data hold 130,000 to 150,000 clones, with 85% to 90% observed a single time. Sequencing used peripheral blood, obtained 28 days after the second AZD1222 dose. These receptors were collected from an adult who received the AZD1222 COVID-19 vaccine.

The chain joins TRBV6-5 to TRBJ1-4, with D possibly matching TRBD1 (5 bases). V lost 8 bases to trimming and J lost 3 bases, with 10 bases between them. Germline loops: CDR1 MNHEY, CDR2 SVGAGI. CDR3 length: 13 amino acids. In DNA, the CDR3 is TGTGCCAGCTCAGGGTCACCTAATGAAAAACTGTTTTTT. Its protein is CASSGSPNEKLFF.

The rearrangement links TRBV5-1 to TRBJ1-1; a possible D gene is TRBD1 (5 bases). The V gene's germline CDR1 is SGHRS and CDR2 YFSETQ. The CDR3 has 15 amino acids. V gave up 0 bases and J gave up 2 bases, with 11 bases separating them. This chain's CDR3 is CASSLEQVVNTEAFF. The CDR3, as DNA: TGCGCCAGCAGCTTGGAACAGGTTGTTAACACTGAAGCTTTCTTT.

This sequence joins TRBV25-1 and TRBJ1-2, with D possibly TRBD1 on 5 matching bases. The V and J ends lost 4 bases and 3 bases respectively, with 9 bases between them. CDR1 is MGHDK and CDR2 is SYGVNS in the germline V gene. The CDR3 covers 13 residues. CDR3 residues: CASSGQRYYGYTF. CDR3 DNA sequence: TGTGCCAGCAGTGGACAGAGGTACTATGGCTACACCTTC.

The chain recombines TRBV15 with TRBJ1-5; the D gene is possibly TRBD1 (6 bases). V was clipped by 0 bases and J by 6 bases, with 9 bases between them. CDR3 length: 14 amino acids. Germline values: CDR1 LNHNV, CDR2 YYDKDF (reference sequence). The CDR3 region is CATSRDLGAQPQHF. The CDR3 DNA reads TGTGCCACCAGCAGAGATCTGGGGGCTCAGCCCCAGCATTTT.

The rearrangement uses TRBV7-5 and TRBJ2-2. TRBV7-5 is a documented pseudogene. The CDR3 spans 16 residues. The CDR3 is CARSLEDPQYTGELFF. The CDR3 DNA follows: TGTGCCAGAAGCTTAGAGGACCCTCAGTACACCGGGGAGCTGTTTTTT.

This clone was counted between two and nine times. This chain uses TRBV12-3 or TRBV12-4 with TRBJ1-3; D unclear. The CDR3 totals 12 residues. Trimming left V 3 bases short and J 5 bases short, with 5 bases between. CDR3 DNA sequence: TGTGCCAGCAGTTTCGGTAGAAACACCATATATTTT. Its translation: CASSFGRNTIYF.

V is TRBV13 and J is TRBJ2-3, with 7 bases matching TRBD2. The V gene's germline CDR1 is PRHDT and CDR2 FYEKMQ (reference sequence). The CDR3 is 18 residues long. J was trimmed by 0 bases and V by 0 bases; bases with no gene match: 9. CDR3 residues: CASSLGLLAAPSTDTQYF. CDR3 DNA: TGTGCCAGCAGCTTAGGTCTTCTAGCGGCACCTAGCACAGATACGCAGTATTTT.

The V gene is TRBV2, the J gene TRBJ2-3; 9 bases line up with TRBD2. Germline CDR1 is SNHLY and CDR2 is FYNNEI. Trimming took 1 base from V and 1 from J; bases not matched to a gene: 3. This CDR3 comprises 16 residues. This chain's CDR3 is CASSEVVAGGTDTQYF. The CDR3 coding sequence is TGTGCCAGCAGTGAAGTGGTAGCGGGGGGCACAGATACGCAGTATTTT. The complete variable domain, with remaining parts taken from reference TRBV2 and TRBJ2-3, reads EPEVTQTPSHQVTQMGQEVILRCVPISNHLYFYWYRQILGQKVEFLVSFYNNEISEKSEIFDDQFSVERPDGSNFTLKIRSTKLEDSAMYFCASSEVVAGGTDTQYFGPGTRLTVL.

The CDR3 region is CASSLATKDVFF. CDR3 bases: TGTGCCAGCAGCTTAGCGACAAAGGATGTTTTCTTT. The chain employs TRBV7-9 and TRBJ1-1; no clear D gene. V lost 0 bases and J lost 13, with 12 bases in between. The CDR3 runs 12 residues. Germline V gives CDR1 SEHNR, CDR2 FQNEAQ (reference sequence).

The genes are TRBV15 and TRBJ1-2, with 9 bases lining up with TRBD1. Germline V gene sequence: CDR1 LNHNV, CDR2 YYDKDF (reference sequence). This CDR3 contains 13 residues. V lost 9 bases and J lost 8; bases outside the gene matches: 10. CDR3 bases: TGTGCCACTTCGGGACAGGGTCTTTCAGGCTACACCTTC. Its protein is CATSGQGLSGYTF. Using reference TRBV15 and TRBJ1-2 for the parts outside the CDR3, the full variable domain is DAMVIQNPRYQVTQFGKPVTLSCSQTLNHNVMYWYQQKSSQAPKLLFHYYDKDFNNEADTPDNFQSRRPNTSFCFLDIRSPGLGDTAMYLCATSGQGLSGYTFGSGTRLTVV.

The rearrangement links TRBV5-1 to TRBJ2-2; 10 positions match TRBD2. This CDR3 comprises 16 residues. Germline-derived CDR1 and CDR2 are SGHRS and YFSETQ. With 0 bases clipped from V and 7 bases from J, the junction kept 6 bases outside the gene matches. As DNA, the CDR3 is TGCGCCAGCAGCTTGGACCTAGCGGGAGTTGGCGGGGAGCTGTTTTTT. This encodes CASSLDLAGVGGELFF.

A remark on this clone: The sample carries other DNA sequences with the same CDR3. The chain is built from TRBV7-9 and TRBJ1-4; D is unclear. The germline gives CDR1 SEHNR, CDR2 FQNEAQ (reference sequence). V gave up 2 bases and J gave up 0 bases, with 4 bases separating them. The CDR3 consists of 14 residues. CDR3 loop: CASSLTATNEKLFF. The CDR3 region has the DNA TGTGCCAGCAGCTTAACTGCAACTAATGAAAAACTGTTTTTT.

The CDR3 DNA sequence: TGTGCCAGCAGCTTGGGGGGAATGGATTCACCCCTCCACTTT. Amino acids: CASSLGGMDSPLHF. This chain uses TRBV5-6 with TRBJ1-6; no clear D. Germline V gives CDR1 SGHDT, CDR2 YYEEEE. This CDR3 contains 14 residues. Trimming removed 0 bases at V and 8 bases at J, with 9 bases between.

This chain uses TRBV6-2 or TRBV6-3 with TRBJ2-3, with 7 bases lining up with TRBD1. The CDR3 is 15 residues long. V trimming: 2 bases; J trimming: 2 bases; junction bases outside the gene matches: 4. The V gene's germline CDR1 is MNHEY and CDR2 SVGEGT. The DNA for the CDR3 is TGTGCCAGCAGTTACAGGGGGCGCCCCACAGATACGCAGTATTTT. Its translation: CASSYRGRPTDTQYF.

The chain carries TRBV5-1 and TRBJ2-7; D may match TRBD1 or TRBD2 (5 bases each). The CDR3 runs to 15 residues. V shed 0 bases and J shed 2 bases, with 12 bases lying between them. Looked up from germline, CDR1 is SGHRS and CDR2 is YFSETQ. The CDR3, as DNA: TGCGCCAGCAGCTTGGGAGGGGCCCGTACCTACGAGCAGTACTTC. Its translation: CASSLGGARTYEQYF.

This chain uses TRBV7-9 with TRBJ2-3; no clear D. The CDR3 is made up of 14 amino acids. Deletions cut 5 bases from V and 0 bases from J, with 9 bases between. Germline CDR1 SEHNR, CDR2 FQNEAQ (reference sequence). The CDR3 sequence is CASSPPASTDTQYF. In DNA, the CDR3 is TGTGCCAGCAGCCCGCCCGCAAGCACAGATACGCAGTATTTT.

With respect to this clone: An end of the junction differs from the germline gene, which may be a read error. V is TRBV4-1 and J is TRBJ1-2; D is unclear. The CDR3 covers 14 residues. Germline CDR1 reads MGHRA; CDR2 reads YSYEKL. CDR3 protein: CANSQERDYYGYTF. The CDR3 bases are TGCGCCAACAGCCAAGAGAGGGATTACTATGGCTACACCTTC.

This CDR3 is CASSPTARLAGRDGETQYF. Here the CDR3 DNA reads TGTGCCAGCTCACCAACTGCCAGACTAGCGGGAAGGGATGGGGAGACCCAGTACTTC. V and J are TRBV18 and TRBJ2-5; 11 positions match TRBD2. Germline V gene lookup returns CDR1 KGHSH and CDR2 LQKENI. J was trimmed by 5 bases and V by 2 bases; bases with no gene match: 16. CDR3 length equals 19 residues.

The rearrangement joins TRBV4-1 to TRBJ2-7, with TRBD2 as a possible D gene (6 bases). This CDR3 region has 14 residues. V lost 4 bases and J lost 6, with 16 bases in between. Per the germline V gene, CDR1 is MGHRA and CDR2 is YSYEKL. The CDR3 DNA follows: TGCGCCAGCAGCCTAGGAACGGGAGAGGGCGAGCAGTACTTC. This gives the protein CASSLGTGEGEQYF.

This chain links TRBV5-4 with TRBJ2-1; 9 positions agree with TRBD2. Germline V gene data show CDR1 as SGHNT and CDR2 as YYREEE (reference sequence). The CDR3 runs to 16 residues. After removal of 4 bases from V and 1 base from J, the junction contained 6 bases not matched to a gene. The CDR3 here is CASSTLAGESYNEQFF. In DNA, the CDR3 is TGTGCCAGCAGCACGTTAGCGGGAGAATCCTACAATGAGCAGTTCTTC.

This chain uses TRBV10-3 with TRBJ2-1; 10 bases line up with TRBD2. Trimming cost V 0 bases and J 7 bases; bases outside gene matches: 3. CDR1 is ENHRY and CDR2 is SYGVKD in the germline V gene. This CDR3 contains 15 residues. The CDR3 loop is CAISESSGGKNEQFF. CDR3 bases: TGTGCCATCAGTGAGTCTAGCGGGGGGAAAAATGAGCAGTTCTTC.